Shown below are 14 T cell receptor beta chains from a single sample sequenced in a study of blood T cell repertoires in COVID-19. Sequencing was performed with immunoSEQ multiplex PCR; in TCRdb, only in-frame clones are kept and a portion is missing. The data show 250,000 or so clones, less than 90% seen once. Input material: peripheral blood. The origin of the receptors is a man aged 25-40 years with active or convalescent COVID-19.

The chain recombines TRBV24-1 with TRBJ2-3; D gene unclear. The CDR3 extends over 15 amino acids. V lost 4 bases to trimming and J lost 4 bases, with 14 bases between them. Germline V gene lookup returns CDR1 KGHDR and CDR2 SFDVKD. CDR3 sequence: CATSEGGQVSDTQYF. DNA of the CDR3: TGTGCCACCAGTGAAGGTGGGCAGGTTTCAGATACGCAGTATTTT.

The CDR3 is CASRMSGQGVYEQYF. The CDR3 DNA reads TGTGCCAGCAGGATGTCAGGGCAGGGGGTCTACGAGCAGTACTTC. The chain couples TRBV5-8 to TRBJ2-7; the match to TRBD1 covers 7 bases. Germline values: CDR1 SGHTS, CDR2 YDEGEE. The CDR3 extends over 15 amino acids. V dropped 5 bases and J dropped 3; count of bases not matched to a gene: 11.

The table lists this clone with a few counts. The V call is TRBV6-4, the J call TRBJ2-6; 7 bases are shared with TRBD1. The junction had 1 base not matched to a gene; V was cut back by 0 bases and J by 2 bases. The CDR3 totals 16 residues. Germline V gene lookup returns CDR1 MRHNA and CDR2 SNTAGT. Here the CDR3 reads CASSDSGGAGANVLTF. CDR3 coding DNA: TGTGCCAGCAGTGACTCAGGGGGCGCTGGGGCCAACGTCCTGACTTTC.

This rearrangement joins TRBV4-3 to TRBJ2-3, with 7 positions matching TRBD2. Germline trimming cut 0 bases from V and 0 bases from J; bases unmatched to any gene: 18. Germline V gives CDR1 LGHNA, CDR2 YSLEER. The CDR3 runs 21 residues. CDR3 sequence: CASSQDPPGLGWGGSTDTQYF. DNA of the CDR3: TGCGCCAGCAGCCAAGATCCCCCTGGACTAGGCTGGGGGGGGAGCACAGATACGCAGTATTTT.

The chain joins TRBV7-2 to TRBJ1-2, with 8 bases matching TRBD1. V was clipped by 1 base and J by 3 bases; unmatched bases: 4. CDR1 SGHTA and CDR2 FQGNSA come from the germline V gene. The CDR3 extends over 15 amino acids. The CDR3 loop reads CASSLDLRGHYGYTF. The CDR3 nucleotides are TGTGCCAGCAGCTTAGATCTCAGGGGGCACTATGGCTACACCTTC.

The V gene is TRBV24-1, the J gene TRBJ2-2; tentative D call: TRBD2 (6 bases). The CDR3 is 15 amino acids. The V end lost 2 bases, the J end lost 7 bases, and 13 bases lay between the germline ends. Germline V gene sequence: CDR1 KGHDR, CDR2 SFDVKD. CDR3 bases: TGTGCCACCAGTGATTCGGGGGAAGTCATCGGGGAGCTGTTTTTT. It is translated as CATSDSGEVIGELFF.

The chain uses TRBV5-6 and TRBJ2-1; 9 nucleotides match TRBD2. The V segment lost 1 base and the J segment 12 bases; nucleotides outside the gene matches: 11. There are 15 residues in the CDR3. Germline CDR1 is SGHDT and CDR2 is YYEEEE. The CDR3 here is CASSLFSGGGFGQFF. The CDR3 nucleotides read TGTGCCAGCAGCTTGTTTAGCGGGGGTGGTTTCGGGCAGTTCTTC.

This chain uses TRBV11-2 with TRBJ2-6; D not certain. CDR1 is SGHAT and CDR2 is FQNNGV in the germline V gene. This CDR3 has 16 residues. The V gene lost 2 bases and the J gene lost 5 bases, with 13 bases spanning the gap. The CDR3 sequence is CASSLSNTIRANVLTF. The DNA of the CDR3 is TGTGCCAGCAGCTTATCCAATACAATTAGGGCCAACGTCCTGACTTTC.

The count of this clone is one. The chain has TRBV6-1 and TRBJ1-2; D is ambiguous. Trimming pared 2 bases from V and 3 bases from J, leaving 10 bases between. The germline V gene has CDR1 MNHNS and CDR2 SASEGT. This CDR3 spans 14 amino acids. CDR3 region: CASSEMGRHYGYTF. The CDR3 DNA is TGTGCCAGCAGTGAAATGGGGAGGCACTATGGCTACACCTTC.

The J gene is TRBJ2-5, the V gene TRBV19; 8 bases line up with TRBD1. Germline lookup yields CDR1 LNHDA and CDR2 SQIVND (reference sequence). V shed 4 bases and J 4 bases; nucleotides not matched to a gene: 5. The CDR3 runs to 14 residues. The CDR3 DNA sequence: TGTGCCAGTAGTACAGGGACAGGTAGAGAGACCCAGTACTTC. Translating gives CASSTGTGRETQYF.

The CDR3 coding sequence is TGTGCCAGTAGTCCGACCGGGACAGGGGCGAGATCGAACACTGAAGCTTTCTTT. Its protein is CASSPTGTGARSNTEAFF. The chain carries TRBV19 and TRBJ1-1, with 10 bases lining up with TRBD1. This CDR3 region has 18 residues. CDR1 LNHDA and CDR2 SQIVND come from the germline V gene (reference sequence). V was clipped by 5 bases and J by 1 base; unmatched bases: 13.

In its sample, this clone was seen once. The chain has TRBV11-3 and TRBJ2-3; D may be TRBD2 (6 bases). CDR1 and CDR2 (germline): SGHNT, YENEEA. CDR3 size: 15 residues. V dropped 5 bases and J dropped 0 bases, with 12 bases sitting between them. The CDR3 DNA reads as TGTGCCAGCAGCGATCGGCGGGGAAGCACAGATACGCAGTATTTT. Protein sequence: CASSDRRGSTDTQYF.

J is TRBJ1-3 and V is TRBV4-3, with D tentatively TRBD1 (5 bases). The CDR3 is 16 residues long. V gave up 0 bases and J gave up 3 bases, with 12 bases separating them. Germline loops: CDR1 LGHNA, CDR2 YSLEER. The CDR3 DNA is TGCGCCAGCAGCCAAGATTACGGGGGATTTGGAAACACCATATATTTT. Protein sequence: CASSQDYGGFGNTIYF.

The CDR3 loop reads CASSRLGTPNTEAFF. The CDR3 DNA reads TGTGCCAGCAGTAGGCTCGGGACACCGAACACTGAAGCTTTCTTT. This chain joins TRBV6-5 and TRBJ1-1, with D possibly TRBD1 on 6 matching bases. The CDR3 covers 15 residues. Trimming took 5 bases from V and 1 from J, leaving 14 bases between them. Looked up from germline, CDR1 is MNHEY and CDR2 is SVGAGI.